Each of the 31 T cell receptor beta chains below was sequenced from the same sample in a study of cytomegalovirus exposure and HLA in healthy donors. In the PCR, 60 Vbeta and 13 Jbeta primers were used. Profiling relied on immunoSEQ multiplex PCR, and the TCRdb table lists in-frame clones only, not all of them. The table records some 150,000 clones, around four fifths of them present only once. Sequenced sample: PBMCs. The receptors shown here come from a man aged 30 to 45 in good health and CMV-seronegative.

This clone is a singleton in its sample. The CDR3 DNA follows: TGCAGCGTTGAGGAAGGGGGCCCTTGGGAGACCCAGTACTTC. Translating it yields CSVEEGGPWETQYF. The genes are TRBV29-1 and TRBJ2-5; 7 nucleotides align to TRBD1. Germline CDR1 reads SQVTM; CDR2 reads ANQGSEA. V lost 3 bases, J lost 5 bases, and 9 bases stayed unmatched. The CDR3 spans 14 residues.

The chain recombines TRBV7-8 with TRBJ2-1, with a possible D match to TRBD1 (6 bases). The germline V and J ends were trimmed by 3 bases and 3 bases, with 12 bases remaining between them. From germline, CDR1 is SGHVS and CDR2 FQNEAQ. This CDR3 has 15 residues. For the CDR3, the DNA is TGTGCCAGCAGCTTGGGGGCGGGCAGCTACAATGAGCAGTTCTTC. Its protein product is CASSLGAGSYNEQFF.

The gene calls are TRBV28 and TRBJ2-7; 10 positions match TRBD2. J gave up 7 bases and V 6 bases, and 15 bases lay outside the gene matches. The CDR3 sequence is 16 residues long. Germline V gene sequence: CDR1 MDHEN, CDR2 SYDVKM. CDR3 residues: CASRSASGRLFFEQYF. The CDR3 coding sequence is TGTGCCAGCAGATCGGCTAGCGGGAGATTGTTCTTTGAGCAGTACTTC.

This clone was seen more than once but under ten times. The genes are TRBV28 and TRBJ1-1; D unclear. From germline, CDR1 is MDHEN and CDR2 SYDVKM. The CDR3 sequence is 13 residues long. The V gene lost 5 bases and the J gene lost 0 bases, with 7 bases spanning the gap. The CDR3, as DNA: TGTGCCAGCAGTGTCAGAATGAACACTGAAGCTTTCTTT. Protein: CASSVRMNTEAFF. Drawing the rest from reference TRBV28 and TRBJ1-1, the complete variable domain is DVKVTQSSRYLVKRTGEKVFLECVQDMDHENMFWYRQDPGLGLRLIYFSYDVKMKEKGDIPEGYSVSREKKERFSLILESASTNQTSMYLCASSVRMNTEAFFGQGTRLTVV.

CDR3 nucleotide sequence: TGCGCCAGCAGCTTGGAGGCACCAGGGCAGCTGTACAATGAGCAGTTCTTC. Protein product: CASSLEAPGQLYNEQFF. V usage is TRBV5-1 and J usage is TRBJ2-1; D is possibly TRBD1 (5 bases). Trimming left V 0 bases short and J 4 bases short, with 17 bases between. Germline V gene data show CDR1 as SGHRS and CDR2 as YFSETQ. The CDR3 is made up of 17 amino acids.

The chain combines TRBV15 with TRBJ1-4; 10 nucleotides match TRBD1. The J segment lost 6 bases and the V segment lost 3 bases, leaving 4 bases of the junction unmatched. Germline CDR1 and CDR2: LNHNV and YYDKDF (reference sequence). The CDR3 is 15 residues long. DNA of the CDR3: TGTGCCACCAGCAGCTCCGGGACAGGGGATGAAAAACTGTTTTTT. Translation gives CATSSSGTGDEKLFF.

As DNA, the CDR3 is TGTGCCAGCAGCACCCGGGACAGGGGGCAAGGAGAGACCCAGTACTTC. Encoded protein: CASSTRDRGQGETQYF. The gene calls are TRBV7-8 and TRBJ2-5; 12 nucleotides line up with TRBD1. This CDR3 spans 16 amino acids. Germline CDR1 reads SGHVS; CDR2 reads FQNEAQ. Germline trimming cut 5 bases from V and 4 bases from J; bases unmatched to any gene: 8.

The genes are TRBV18 and TRBJ2-2, with D maybe TRBD1 (6 bases). CDR1 KGHSH and CDR2 LQKENI come from the germline V gene. This CDR3 region has 14 residues. Trimming removed 2 bases at V and 2 bases at J, with 6 bases between. Here the CDR3 reads CASSPGGNTGELFF. CDR3 coding DNA: TGTGCCAGCTCACCAGGGGGCAACACCGGGGAGCTGTTTTTT.

V usage is TRBV6-5 and J usage is TRBJ1-1, with D possibly being TRBD1 (5 bases). In germline, CDR1 is MNHEY, CDR2 SVGAGI. The V end was cut by 5 bases, the J end by 1 base, with 14 bases between. The CDR3 extends over 15 amino acids. The CDR3 spells CASSLSGSENTEAFF. The DNA for the CDR3 is TGTGCCAGCAGTCTATCAGGGTCGGAGAACACTGAAGCTTTCTTT.

V gene TRBV7-9 combines with J gene TRBJ2-1; 12 positions match TRBD2. The CDR3 runs to 15 residues. Trimming cost V 3 bases and J 8 bases; bases outside gene matches: 5. CDR1 and CDR2 (germline): SEHNR, FQNEAQ (reference sequence). The CDR3 spells CASSFRTSGVHEQFF. For the CDR3, the DNA is TGTGCCAGCAGCTTCAGGACTAGCGGGGTGCATGAGCAGTTCTTC.

The CDR3 sequence: CASTGRQGAVNTEAFF. CDR3 nucleotides: TGTGCCAGTACGGGGCGACAGGGGGCAGTGAACACTGAAGCTTTCTTT. The V call is TRBV28, the J call TRBJ1-1; TRBD1 aligns across 10 bases. Unmatched junction bases numbered 10, after V lost 9 bases and J lost 0 bases. Germline V gives CDR1 MDHEN, CDR2 SYDVKM. CDR3 length: 16 amino acids.

The V and J genes are TRBV5-1 and TRBJ1-2; TRBD1 agrees at 8 bases. Germline CDR1 SGHRS, CDR2 YFSETQ. The CDR3 runs 15 residues. J was trimmed by 5 bases and V by 4 bases; bases with no gene match: 10. Here the CDR3 reads CASSIQGERPYGYTF. The DNA of the CDR3 is TGCGCCAGCAGCATACAGGGGGAGAGGCCTTATGGCTACACCTTC.

This clone was picked up a small number of times. The chain employs TRBV5-1 and TRBJ2-7; D gene uncertain. This CDR3 has 15 residues. Germline CDR1 is SGHRS and CDR2 is YFSETQ. Deletions cut 0 bases from V and 1 base from J, with 11 bases between. CDR3 protein: CASSLGAGRSYEQYF. CDR3 nucleotides: TGCGCCAGCAGCTTGGGGGCAGGCCGATCCTACGAGCAGTACTTC.

The V gene is TRBV28, the J gene TRBJ2-1, with D possibly being TRBD2 (6 bases). The germline V gene encodes CDR1 MDHEN and CDR2 SYDVKM. CDR3 length equals 13 residues. V was trimmed by 3 bases and J by 6 bases, leaving 9 bases between them. The CDR3: CASSFLEGNEQFF. Written as DNA, the CDR3 is TGTGCCAGCAGTTTTCTGGAGGGCAATGAGCAGTTCTTC.

This clone occurred once. The chain has TRBV5-4 and TRBJ2-2, with TRBD2 as a possible D gene (5 bases). V was clipped by 4 bases and J by 4 bases, with 14 bases between them. This CDR3 region has 15 residues. Germline V gene data show CDR1 as SGHNT and CDR2 as YYREEE (reference sequence). For the CDR3, the DNA is TGTGCCAGCAGCCGGAAGCAGCGGAGCACCGGGGAGCTGTTTTTT. Protein sequence: CASSRKQRSTGELFF.

This chain joins TRBV5-1 and TRBJ1-3; D may be TRBD1 (5 bases). The length of the CDR3 is 16 residues. V was shortened by 1 base and J by 0 bases, with 11 bases between the two germline ends. The germline CDR1 and CDR2 sequences are SGHRS and YFSETQ. This chain's CDR3 is CASSLWAGPSGNTIYF. DNA for the CDR3: TGCGCCAGCAGCTTGTGGGCAGGGCCCTCTGGAAACACCATATATTTT. Using reference TRBV5-1 and TRBJ1-3 for the parts outside the CDR3, the full variable domain is KAGVTQTPRYLIKTRGQQVTLSCSPISGHRSVSWYQQTPGQGLQFLFEYFSETQRNKGNFPGRFSGRQFSNSRSEMNVSTLELGDSALYLCASSLWAGPSGNTIYFGEGSWLTVV.

V and J are TRBV18 and TRBJ2-5; 7 bases match TRBD1. From germline, CDR1 is KGHSH and CDR2 LQKENI. There are 14 residues in the CDR3. Losses at the gene ends were 2 bases for V and 5 bases for J; bases not matched to a gene: 5. CDR3 loop: CASSPRTGSETQYF. DNA for the CDR3: TGTGCCAGCTCACCAAGGACAGGATCGGAGACCCAGTACTTC. The whole variable domain, remainder taken from reference TRBV18 and TRBJ2-5, is NAGVMQNPRHLVRRRGQEARLRCSPMKGHSHVYWYRQLPEEGLKFMVYLQKENIIDESGMPKERFSAEFPKEGPSILRIQQVVRGDSAAYFCASSPRTGSETQYFGPGTRLLVL.

V is TRBV4-1 and J is TRBJ2-1; 14 bases agree with TRBD2. Trimming at V came to 4 bases and at J to 9 bases, leaving 11 bases not matched to a gene. This CDR3 is 17 amino acids long. CDR1 MGHRA and CDR2 YSYEKL come from the germline V gene. CDR3 sequence reads: CASSRLGTSGSSSEQFF. The DNA of the CDR3 is TGCGCCAGCAGCCGGCTAGGGACTAGCGGGAGCTCGAGTGAGCAGTTCTTC.

V gene TRBV20-1 combines with J gene TRBJ2-5; a possible D gene is TRBD1 (5 bases). The CDR3 is made up of 11 amino acids. V gave up 1 base and J gave up 13 bases, with 13 bases separating them. Germline CDR1 reads DFQATT; CDR2 reads SNEGSKA (reference sequence). This chain's CDR3 is CSARVGALGYF. The DNA for the CDR3 is TGCAGTGCTAGAGTAGGGGCCCTAGGGTACTTC.

This clone was seen a single time. The chain joins TRBV28 to TRBJ1-2; D is uncertain. The V gene's germline CDR1 is MDHEN and CDR2 SYDVKM. This CDR3 has 14 amino acids. The ends were cut back, 10 bases at V and 4 bases at J, with 19 bases in the middle. CDR3 in DNA: TGTGCCACGGGCCTCCTAGGGAGACTCTATGGCTACACCTTC. Protein product: CATGLLGRLYGYTF.

This clone was observed a handful of times. The chain joins TRBV6-6 to TRBJ2-7, with D maybe TRBD2 (5 bases). The V gene's germline CDR1 is MNHNY and CDR2 SVGAGI (reference sequence). V was clipped by 7 bases and J by 8 bases, with 12 bases between them. The CDR3 sequence is 11 residues long. The CDR3 bases are TGTGCCAGCACCTCGGGGTTGAAGCAGTACTTC. Translated: CASTSGLKQYF.

This sequence joins TRBV5-1 and TRBJ2-7; a possible D gene is TRBD1 (5 bases). Germline CDR1 SGHRS, CDR2 YFSETQ. Trimming removed 0 bases at V and 0 bases at J, with 10 bases between. The CDR3 length is 15 residues. CDR3 amino acids: CASSLGQGNSYEQYF. In DNA, the CDR3 is TGCGCCAGCAGCTTGGGGCAGGGAAACTCCTACGAGCAGTACTTC. Filled out from reference TRBV5-1 and TRBJ2-7, the complete variable domain reads KAGVTQTPRYLIKTRGQQVTLSCSPISGHRSVSWYQQTPGQGLQFLFEYFSETQRNKGNFPGRFSGRQFSNSRSEMNVSTLELGDSALYLCASSLGQGNSYEQYFGPGTRLTVT.

V and J are TRBV6-5 and TRBJ1-1; 7 bases line up with TRBD1. Per the germline V gene, CDR1 is MNHEY and CDR2 is SVGAGI. CDR3 length equals 14 residues. V shed 8 bases, J shed 2 bases, and the junction held 8 bases outside the gene matches. Written as DNA, the CDR3 is TGTGCCAGCCGGGGGGGGACAGCTAACACTGAAGCTTTCTTT. Translating it yields CASRGGTANTEAFF.

The chain is built from TRBV4-1 and TRBJ2-3; 7 bases agree with TRBD1. This CDR3 spans 15 amino acids. Germline CDR1 reads MGHRA; CDR2 reads YSYEKL. The junction had 6 bases not matched to a gene; V was cut back by 4 bases and J by 2 bases. CDR3 in amino acids: CASSRPGTVTDTQYF. The CDR3 bases are TGCGCCAGCAGCCGACCGGGGACAGTCACAGATACGCAGTATTTT.

This rearrangement joins TRBV9 to TRBJ2-1; 8 positions match TRBD2. With V trimmed by 1 base and J by 3 bases, 6 bases remained unmatched. CDR1 and CDR2 (germline): SGDLS, YYNGEE. The CDR3 has 16 residues. The CDR3 nucleotides are TGTGCCAGCAGCGTAATAACTAGCGGTGGCTACAATGAGCAGTTCTTC. Translation gives CASSVITSGGYNEQFF.

Concerning this clone itself: Distinct nucleotide sequences in the sample also encode this CDR3. V usage is TRBV5-4 and J usage is TRBJ1-1; D not resolved. Per germline, CDR1 SGHNT and CDR2 YYREEE (reference sequence). The CDR3 has 12 amino acids. Trimming shortened V by 2 bases and J by 8 bases, and 10 bases separated the two germline ends. Written as DNA, the CDR3 is TGTGCCAGCAGCTTTGGGCAACTGGAAGCTTTCTTT. The encoded protein is CASSFGQLEAFF.

V and J are TRBV5-6 and TRBJ1-6, with 7 bases matching TRBD1. CDR3 size: 16 residues. CDR1 is SGHDT and CDR2 is YYEEEE in the germline V gene. J lost 0 bases, V lost 5 bases, and 5 bases had no gene match. The CDR3 DNA reads TGTGCCAGCAGACTGACAGGGAGCTCCTATAATTCACCCCTCCACTTT. Residues: CASRLTGSSYNSPLHF.

This clone appeared a single time. The chain uses TRBV5-1 and TRBJ2-1; D possibly corresponds to TRBD2 (6 bases). Trimming took 0 bases from V and 7 from J, leaving 8 bases between them. The germline gives CDR1 SGHRS, CDR2 YFSETQ. The length of the CDR3 is 13 residues. CDR3 bases: TGCGCCAGCAGCTTGGGGGGGGTTAATGAGCAGTTCTTC. This sequence encodes CASSLGGVNEQFF.

The rearrangement uses TRBV6-6 and TRBJ1-1; D gene uncertain. The CDR3 covers 14 residues. Germline lookup yields CDR1 MNHNY and CDR2 SVGAGI (reference sequence). The V and J ends lost 4 bases and 7 bases respectively, with 16 bases between them. This CDR3 reads CASSLPGSQYEAFF. In DNA form, the CDR3 reads TGTGCCAGCAGTTTACCCGGGTCACAATATGAAGCTTTCTTT.

The rearrangement links TRBV28 to TRBJ1-5; D is unresolved. CDR3 length equals 15 residues. Deletions cut 3 bases from V and 0 bases from J, with 9 bases between. Germline V CDR1 and CDR2: MDHEN, SYDVKM. The CDR3 is CASSLYSFSNQPQHF. CDR3 DNA sequence: TGTGCCAGCAGTTTGTACAGCTTTAGCAATCAGCCCCAGCATTTT.

The V call is TRBV5-1, the J call TRBJ2-7; 7 bases are a match to TRBD2. The germline V gene has CDR1 SGHRS and CDR2 YFSETQ. Losses at the gene ends were 0 bases for V and 4 bases for J; bases not matched to a gene: 10. This CDR3 spans 16 amino acids. The CDR3 nucleotides read TGCGCCAGCAGCTTGGGGCTGACTAGCAGAGAGTACGAGCAGTACTTC. This gives the protein CASSLGLTSREYEQYF.